Presented here are 19 T cell receptor beta chains from one specimen sequenced in a study of T cells after somatic rescue of genetic block. Repertoires were generated with immunoSEQ multiplex PCR, while TCRdb's copy carries only in-frame clones and drops some. The table records 11,000 to 15,000 clones, roughly 70% of them present only once. The sample taken for sequencing was peripheral blood mononuclear cells (PBMCs). These receptors originate from a man aged 18 to 29.

The chain joins TRBV5-1 to TRBJ2-7, with TRBD2 identical over 11 bases. The CDR3 loop spans 17 amino acids. Losses at the gene ends were 0 bases for V and 2 bases for J; bases not matched to a gene: 7. Germline V gene data show CDR1 as SGHRS and CDR2 as YFSETQ. CDR3 nucleotides: TGCGCCAGCAGCTTGGCCCTAGCGGGGGGCCGAACCTACGAGCAGTACTTC. Its translation: CASSLALAGGRTYEQYF.

The sample holds a few counts of this clone. V gene TRBV10-3 combines with J gene TRBJ2-7, with 9 nucleotides matching TRBD2. Germline trimming cut 9 bases from V and 2 bases from J; bases unmatched to any gene: 14. Germline lookup yields CDR1 ENHRY and CDR2 SYGVKD. The length of the CDR3 is 16 residues. This CDR3 reads CAMGDSGRTGPYEQYF. DNA for the CDR3: TGTGCCATGGGGGATAGCGGGAGAACGGGACCCTACGAGCAGTACTTC.

J is TRBJ2-3 and V is TRBV11-1, with a weak D call TRBD2 (6 bases). From germline, CDR1 is SGHAT and CDR2 FQDESV (reference sequence). V was pared by 2 bases and J by 3 bases, with 12 bases between. This CDR3 has 15 amino acids. The CDR3 loop reads CASSLRLGSTDTQYF. The CDR3 DNA reads as TGTGCCAGCAGCTTAAGACTAGGAAGTACAGATACGCAGTATTTT.

This clone was picked up one time. The chain has TRBV6-5 and TRBJ1-1; no definite D call. CDR1 and CDR2 (germline): MNHEY, SVGAGI. The CDR3 runs 13 residues. V lost 9 bases and J 0 bases, leaving 11 bases between the germline ends. CDR3 bases: TGTGCCAGTTATAAGGGTTTGAACACTGAAGCTTTCTTT. Translating it yields CASYKGLNTEAFF.

The genes are TRBV28 and TRBJ2-1; 13 nucleotides line up with TRBD2. With V trimmed by 2 bases and J by 7 bases, 8 bases remained unmatched. The CDR3 extends over 17 amino acids. CDR1 is MDHEN, CDR2 SYDVKM, per germline. The DNA for the CDR3 is TGTGCCAGCAGTTTAACCCCATCACTAGCGGGAGGGAATGAGCAGTTCTTC. Amino acids: CASSLTPSLAGGNEQFF.

This clone was picked up many times. The chain carries TRBV2 and TRBJ2-1, with D unresolved. V lost 3 bases and J lost 12, with 6 bases in between. Germline lookup yields CDR1 SNHLY and CDR2 FYNNEI. The CDR3 length is 10 residues. CDR3 DNA: TGTGCCAGCAGTGACGTACTGCAGTTCTTC. Its translation: CASSDVLQFF.

J is TRBJ2-7 and V is TRBV2, with 9 bases fitting TRBD1. From germline, CDR1 is SNHLY and CDR2 FYNNEI. CDR3 length: 17 amino acids. V shed 6 bases and J 4 bases; nucleotides not matched to a gene: 16. Here the CDR3 DNA reads TGTGCCAGCAGCGGGACAGGGAAGGCCCGTCCTTCTTACGAGCAGTACTTC. Translation gives CASSGTGKARPSYEQYF.

The chain carries TRBV6-1 and TRBJ2-7, with D perhaps TRBD2 (6 bases). V lost 6 bases, J lost 3 bases, and 15 bases lay in between. The CDR3 contains 14 residues. Germline CDR1 reads MNHNS; CDR2 reads SASEGT. This chain's CDR3 is CASSLTGLLYEQYF. CDR3 sequence (DNA): TGTGCCAGCAGCCTTACGGGACTCCTCTACGAGCAGTACTTC.

In its sample, this clone was seen once. The chain recombines TRBV11-2 with TRBJ2-3; 11 bases line up with TRBD2. The CDR3 loop spans 18 amino acids. The V gene's germline CDR1 is SGHAT and CDR2 FQNNGV. V trimming: 2 bases; J trimming: 3 bases; junction bases outside the gene matches: 10. CDR3 in DNA: TGTGCCAGCAGCTTACACCTACTAGCGGGAGACGGGACAGATACGCAGTATTTT. Translated, it gives CASSLHLLAGDGTDTQYF.

This chain connects TRBV18 to TRBJ2-1; 10 nucleotides align to TRBD2. The CDR3 consists of 16 residues. With V trimmed by 3 bases and J by 7 bases, 9 bases remained unmatched. CDR1 and CDR2 from the germline V gene are KGHSH and LQKENI. The chain's CDR3 is CASSPFERGGINEQFF. CDR3 sequence (DNA): TGTGCCAGCTCACCGTTCGAGCGGGGGGGTATAAATGAGCAGTTCTTC.

The rearrangement links TRBV6-5 to TRBJ1-4; D is uncertain. Looked up from germline, CDR1 is MNHEY and CDR2 is SVGAGI. The CDR3 contains 13 residues. Trimming pared 0 bases from V and 10 bases from J, leaving 9 bases between. CDR3 coding DNA: TGTGCCAGCAGTTACTCGAGGGAGGCAAAACTGTTTTTT. It codes for CASSYSREAKLFF.

V is TRBV6-5 and J is TRBJ2-3; TRBD2 might be the D (6 bases). The CDR3 has 14 residues. Germline V CDR1 and CDR2: MNHEY, SVGAGI. DNA of the CDR3: TGTGCGTCGGGGCTAGCGTATAGCACAGATACGCAGTATTTT. It encodes CASGLAYSTDTQYF.

The chain recombines TRBV15 with TRBJ2-7; D might be TRBD2 (7 bases). The CDR3 has 14 amino acids. Between the trimmed V and J ends, which lost 3 bases and 2 bases, there was a span of 11 bases. The V gene's germline CDR1 is LNHNV and CDR2 YYDKDF (reference sequence). CDR3 coding DNA: TGTGCCACCAGCAGGGAGGGGGGGACCTACGAGCAGTACTTC. Protein sequence: CATSREGGTYEQYF.

The CDR3 coding sequence is TGTGCCAGCAGCCTACCCCACAGTGGGCAGTACTTC. It specifies CASSLPHSGQYF. V usage is TRBV11-3 and J usage is TRBJ2-7; the D is unclear. The V end lost 5 bases, the J end lost 9 bases, and 14 bases lay between the germline ends. Germline assignment: CDR1 SGHNT and CDR2 YENEEA. The CDR3 totals 12 residues.

V usage is TRBV5-1 and J usage is TRBJ2-1, with 8 bases fitting TRBD1. Germline CDR1 SGHRS, CDR2 YFSETQ. The trim removed 4 bases at V and 0 bases at J, leaving 3 bases unmatched. CDR3 size: 15 residues. CDR3 sequence reads: CASSPQGGSYNEQFF. CDR3 DNA: TGCGCCAGCAGCCCACAGGGGGGCTCCTACAATGAGCAGTTCTTC.

Within the sample, this clone is medium-sized. The chain is built from TRBV30 and TRBJ2-3, with 9 bases identical to TRBD2. Germline CDR1 is GTSNPN and CDR2 is SVGIG (reference sequence). The CDR3 length is 15 residues. With V trimmed by 0 bases and J by 3 bases, 4 bases remained unmatched. In nucleotides, the CDR3 is TGTGCCTGGAGTGTATTAGCGGGAGTTACAGATACGCAGTATTTT. Translating gives CAWSVLAGVTDTQYF. The whole variable domain, remainder taken from reference TRBV30 and TRBJ2-3, is SQTIHQWPATLVQPVGSPLSLECTVEGTSNPNLYWYRQAAGRGLQLLFYSVGIGQISSEVPQNLSASRPQDRQFILSSKKLLLSDSGFYLCAWSVLAGVTDTQYFGPGTRLTVL.

By share, this clone ranks as medium-sized (0.01 to 0.1%). The J gene is TRBJ2-5, the V gene TRBV7-3, with 8 bases fitting TRBD1. The CDR3 loop spans 15 amino acids. Trimming removed 5 bases from V and 0 bases from J; junction bases left unmatched: 5. The germline V gene encodes CDR1 SGHTA and CDR2 FQGTGA. CDR3 sequence (DNA): TGTGCCAGCAGCCTACAGGGGGTGGACCAAGAGACCCAGTACTTC. This gives the protein CASSLQGVDQETQYF. Combining the CDR3 with reference TRBV7-3 and TRBJ2-5 gives the whole variable domain GAGVSQTPSNKVTEKGKYVELRCDPISGHTALYWYRQSLGQGPEFLIYFQGTGAADDSGLPNDRFFAVRPEGSVSTLKIQRTERGDSAVYLCASSLQGVDQETQYFGPGTRLLVL.

The genes are TRBV19 and TRBJ2-1, with 10 bases that match TRBD2. The V gene end was trimmed by 7 bases and the J gene end by 8 bases; junction bases not matched to a gene: 23. This CDR3 has 19 amino acids. Germline V gives CDR1 LNHDA, CDR2 SQIVND (reference sequence). CDR3 sequence: CASKARGPRSGRVGDEQFF. The CDR3 nucleotides read TGTGCCAGTAAGGCGAGGGGCCCGCGGAGCGGGAGGGTCGGTGATGAGCAGTTCTTC.

The V gene is TRBV7-2, the J gene TRBJ2-7, with a weak D call TRBD2 (6 bases). V was cut by 1 base and J by 3 bases, with 16 bases left in between. This CDR3 is built from 16 residues. From germline, CDR1 is SGHTA and CDR2 FQGNSA. The CDR3 region has the DNA TGTGCCAGCAGCTTAGTTGGAGGGTCAGAGGGCTACGAGCAGTACTTC. Protein: CASSLVGGSEGYEQYF. The full variable domain, completed using reference TRBV7-2 and TRBJ2-7, is GAGVSQSPSNKVTEKGKDVELRCDPISGHTALYWYRQSLGQGLEFLIYFQGNSAPDKSGLPSDRFSAERTGGSVSTLTIQRTQQEDSAVYLCASSLVGGSEGYEQYFGPGTRLTVT.